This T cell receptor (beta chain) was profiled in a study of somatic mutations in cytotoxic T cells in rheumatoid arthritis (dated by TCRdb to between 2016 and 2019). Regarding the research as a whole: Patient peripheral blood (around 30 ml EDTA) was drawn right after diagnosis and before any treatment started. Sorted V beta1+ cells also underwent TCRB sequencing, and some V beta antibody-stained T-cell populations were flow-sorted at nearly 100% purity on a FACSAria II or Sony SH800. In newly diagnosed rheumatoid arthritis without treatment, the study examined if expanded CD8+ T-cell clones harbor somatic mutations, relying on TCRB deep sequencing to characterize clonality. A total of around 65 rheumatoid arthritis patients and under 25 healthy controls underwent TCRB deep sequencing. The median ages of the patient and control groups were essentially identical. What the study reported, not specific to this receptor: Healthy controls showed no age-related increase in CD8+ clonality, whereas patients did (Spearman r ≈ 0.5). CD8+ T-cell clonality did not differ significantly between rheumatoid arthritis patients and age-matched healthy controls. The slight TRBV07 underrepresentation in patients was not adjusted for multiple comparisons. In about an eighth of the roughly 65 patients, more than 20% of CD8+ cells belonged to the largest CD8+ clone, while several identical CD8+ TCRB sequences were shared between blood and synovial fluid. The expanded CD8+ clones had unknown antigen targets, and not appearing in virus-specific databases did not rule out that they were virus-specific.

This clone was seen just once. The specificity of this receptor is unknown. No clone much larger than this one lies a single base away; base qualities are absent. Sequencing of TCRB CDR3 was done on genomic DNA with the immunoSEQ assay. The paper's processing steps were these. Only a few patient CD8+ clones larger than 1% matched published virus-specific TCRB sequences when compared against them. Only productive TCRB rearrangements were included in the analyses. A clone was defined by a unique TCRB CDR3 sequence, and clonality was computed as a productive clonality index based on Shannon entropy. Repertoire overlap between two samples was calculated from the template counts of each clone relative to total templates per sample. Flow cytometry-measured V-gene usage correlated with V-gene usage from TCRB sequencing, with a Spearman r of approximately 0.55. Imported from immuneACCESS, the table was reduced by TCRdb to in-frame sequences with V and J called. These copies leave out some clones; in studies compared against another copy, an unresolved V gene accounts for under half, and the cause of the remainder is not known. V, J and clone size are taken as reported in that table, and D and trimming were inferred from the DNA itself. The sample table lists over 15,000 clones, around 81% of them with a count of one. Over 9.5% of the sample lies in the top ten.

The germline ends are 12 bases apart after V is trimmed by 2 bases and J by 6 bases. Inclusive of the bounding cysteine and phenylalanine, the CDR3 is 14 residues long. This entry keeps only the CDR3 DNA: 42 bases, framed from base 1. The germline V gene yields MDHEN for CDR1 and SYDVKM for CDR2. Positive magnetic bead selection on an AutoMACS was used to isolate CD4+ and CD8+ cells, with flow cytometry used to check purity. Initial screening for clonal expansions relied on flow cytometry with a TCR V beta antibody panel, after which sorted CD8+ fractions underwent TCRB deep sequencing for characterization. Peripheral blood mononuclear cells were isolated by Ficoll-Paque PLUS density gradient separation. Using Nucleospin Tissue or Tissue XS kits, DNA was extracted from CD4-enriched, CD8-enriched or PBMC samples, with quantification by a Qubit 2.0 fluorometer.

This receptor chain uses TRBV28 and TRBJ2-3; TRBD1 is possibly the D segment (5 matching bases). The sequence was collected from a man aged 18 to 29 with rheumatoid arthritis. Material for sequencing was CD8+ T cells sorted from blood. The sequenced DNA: TGTGCCAGCAGTTTAAGTGGGGCCATGGATACGCAGTATTTT. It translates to CASSLSGAMDTQYF. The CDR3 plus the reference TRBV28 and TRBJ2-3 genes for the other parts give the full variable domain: DVKVTQSSRYLVKRTGEKVFLECVQDMDHENMFWYRQDPGLGLRLIYFSYDVKMKEKGDIPEGYSVSREKKERFSLILESASTNQTSMYLCASSLSGAMDTQYFGPGTRLTVL.